What follows describes a single T cell receptor beta chain. Its antigen is not identified. Clones were read by immunoSEQ multiplex PCR, and TCRdb kept only the in-frame ones, dropping some. The data show roughly 120,000 clones, with approximately 94% seen just once and roughly 1.5% held by the top ten. The sample originates from a study of siplizumab effects on memory and regulatory T cells. This CDR3 spans 15 amino acids. Trimming cost V 2 bases and J 8 bases, with 16 bases left between them. The germline V gene has CDR1 SGHVS and CDR2 FNYEAQ. Regarding the study as a whole: Proliferating Tregs from siplizumab cultures lacked functional confirmation of suppression.

This chain connects TRBV7-6 to TRBJ2-4; D might be TRBD1 or TRBD2, each matching 5 bases. Material for sequencing was non-Treg CD4+ T cells sorted from blood. The origin of this receptor is a human donor in good health. The CDR3 reads CASSLRGPPLDIQYF. DNA for the CDR3: TGTGCCAGCAGCTTAAGGGGACCCCCGCTGGACATTCAGTACTTC.